A single sample is the source of the 13 T cell receptor beta chains below, sequenced in a study of regulatory T cells in long-lasting Graves disease. Sequencing libraries for TCR beta were prepared with iRepertoire HTBI primers and Arm-PCR of CDR3 regions. TCRdb recomputed calls from the multiplex PCR reads with MiXCR, one row per CDR3 protein. The table lists approximately 360,000 distinct CDR3 sequences, around 23% of them singletons, with 25% to 35% in the top ten. Documented time point: persistent/refractory GD, antithyroid drugs over 5 years with positive TRAb. RNA isolated from PBMCs was used to make the TCR library. The sample consisted of peripheral blood mononuclear cells (PBMCs), taken when the disease was refractory, from a patient treated with antithyroid drugs. The source of these receptors is a woman between 40 and 50 years old with Graves disease.

This clonotype was seen a few times. The chain is built from TRBV19 and TRBJ2-1; D may be TRBD1 (6 bases). The CDR3 has 17 amino acids. The germline gives CDR1 LNHDA, CDR2 SQIVND (reference sequence). V lost 3 bases and J lost 3, with 18 bases in between. The CDR3 loop is CASSIPSTGTSYNEQFF. The CDR3 DNA reads as TGTGCCAGTAGTATCCCCTCGACCGGGACAAGCTACAATGAGCAGTTCTTC.

This clonotype occurred a few times. Sequence at one end of the junction differs from germline and may be a read error. V is TRBV11-2 and J is TRBJ1-4; D is uncertain. Germline loops: CDR1 SGHAT, CDR2 FQNNGV. This CDR3 has 13 amino acids. The chain's CDR3 is CASSRETNEKLVF. The CDR3 region has the DNA TGTGCCAGCAGCCGGGAAACTAATGAAAAACTGGTTTTT.

The rearrangement joins TRBV10-2 to TRBJ2-7, with 9 bases fitting TRBD2. CDR3 length: 15 amino acids. CDR1 and CDR2 (germline): WSHSY, SAAADI. With V trimmed by 2 bases and J by 6 bases, 8 bases remained unmatched. CDR3 region: CASSETGLASREQYF. As DNA, the CDR3 is TGCGCCAGCAGTGAGACGGGACTAGCTTCGCGCGAGCAGTACTTC.

The chain carries TRBV10-3 and TRBJ2-7, with D possibly TRBD2 on 6 matching bases. Germline CDR1 and CDR2: ENHRY and SYGVKD. CDR3 length: 13 residues. Trimming took 11 bases from V and 0 from J, leaving 14 bases between them. The DNA of the CDR3 is TGTGCCGTCGTGGCGGGGCCCTCCTACGAGCAGTACTTC. Its protein is CAVVAGPSYEQYF.

The rearrangement uses TRBV27 and TRBJ2-1, with 8 bases aligning to TRBD2. With 8 bases clipped from V and 7 bases from J, the junction kept 13 bases outside the gene matches. CDR3 length equals 15 residues. Germline CDR1 reads MNHEY; CDR2 reads SMNVEV (reference sequence). Here the CDR3 DNA reads TGTGCCAGCGCTTTTAGCGGGGCCGCCAGGAATGAGCAGTTCTTC. Its protein product is CASAFSGAARNEQFF.

This clonotype was recorded at least ten times. This chain joins TRBV28 and TRBJ2-2, with unresolved D. V was clipped by 7 bases and J by 2 bases, with 11 bases between them. Germline V gene data show CDR1 as MDHEN and CDR2 as SYDVKM. This CDR3 has 14 amino acids. The CDR3 reads CASTTHLNTGELFF. CDR3 bases: TGTGCCAGCACCACCCACCTAAACACCGGGGAGCTGTTTTTT.

Worth noting for this clonotype: This may stem from a read error, because a much larger clone lies one nucleotide away. The rearrangement links TRBV24-1 to TRBJ2-5; D is possibly TRBD1 (6 bases). This CDR3 region has 15 residues. Germline loops: CDR1 KGHDR, CDR2 SFDVKD. CDR3 residues: CATSDSGTPQETQHF. Written as DNA, the CDR3 is TGTGCCACCAGTGATTCCGGGACACCACAAGAGACCCAGCACTTC.

The rearrangement links TRBV28 to TRBJ1-3; 12 bases map to TRBD1. The CDR3 totals 16 residues. CDR1 and CDR2 (germline): MDHEN, SYDVKM. V lost 6 bases and J lost 4; bases outside the gene matches: 7. The CDR3, as DNA: TGTGCCAGCAGATCCGGGACAGGGGGCCGGGGAAACACCATATATTTT. It translates to CASRSGTGGRGNTIYF.

The chain employs TRBV5-1 and TRBJ1-4; perhaps TRBD1 as D (5 bases). There are 15 residues in the CDR3. V was pared by 2 bases and J by 8 bases, with 16 bases between. Looked up from germline, CDR1 is SGHRS and CDR2 is YFSETQ. The CDR3 nucleotides read TGCGCCAGCAGCTTCGAAGGGGCCCGGAAGGAAAAACTGTTTTTT. As protein: CASSFEGARKEKLFF.

About this clonotype itself: This may be a read error, as it is one base from a much larger clone. The gene calls are TRBV3-1 and TRBJ2-7; D ambiguous. Germline V lookup: CDR1 LGHDT, CDR2 YNNKEL (reference sequence). Trimming left V 0 bases short and J 3 bases short, with 6 bases between. The CDR3 totals 13 residues. The CDR3 loop reads CASSQDWDYEQYF. As DNA, the CDR3 is TGTGCCAGCAGCCAAGATTGGGACTACGAGCAGTACTTC.

This clonotype was recorded many times. This rearrangement joins TRBV28 to TRBJ2-3, with a weak D call TRBD2 (5 bases). Germline lookup yields CDR1 MDHEN and CDR2 SYDVKM. Trimming left V 6 bases short and J 1 base short, with 8 bases between. The CDR3 extends over 13 amino acids. CDR3 in DNA: TGTGCCAGCAGCCTGGGAGGCACAGATACGCAGTATTTT. The encoded protein is CASSLGGTDTQYF.

This clonotype came up once. V and J are TRBV7-2 and TRBJ2-7, with D tentatively TRBD1 (6 bases). The length of the CDR3 is 15 residues. Germline V CDR1 and CDR2: SGHTA, FQGNSA. Deletions cut 1 base from V and 2 bases from J, with 12 bases between. The chain's CDR3 is CASSLVVGATYEQYF. The CDR3 DNA follows: TGTGCCAGCAGCTTAGTTGTGGGGGCGACCTACGAGCAGTACTTC.

The rearrangement uses TRBV19 and TRBJ1-5, with D possibly TRBD1 on 5 matching bases. Germline V CDR1 and CDR2: LNHDA, SQIVND (reference sequence). This CDR3 is 16 amino acids long. Trimming stripped 10 bases from V and 5 bases from J, with 24 bases between. The CDR3 bases are TGTGCCACAAGACGGGGGTTCTTACGGATCGATCAGCCCCAGCATTTT. It codes for CATRRGFLRIDQPQHF.